The clone carrying this T cell receptor beta chain has a handful of counts. Antigen specificity is unknown. The assay was immunoSEQ multiplex PCR, and TCRdb's table has in-frame clones only and misses some. The sample has 60,000 to 75,000 clones; roughly 84% are singletons. This sample was taken from a study of OX40 agonist ivuxolimab in advanced cancers. Study-wide findings and caveats: Some of the lowest clonal expansion was seen in partial responders at 0.1-3.0 mg/kg. Mean expanded clone counts were higher in CD8+ than CD4+ T cells. CD4+ and CD8+ T cells in blood underwent clonal expansion by week 6 at 0.1 to 3.0 mg/kg. Expanded peripheral T cell antigen specificity was not determined.

This CDR3 has 12 residues. Germline V CDR1 and CDR2: ENHRY, SYGVKD. The junction had 2 bases not matched to a gene; V was cut back by 5 bases and J by 6 bases. This chain connects TRBV10-3 to TRBJ1-2, with TRBD1 identical over 8 bases. Specimen: CD4+ or CD8+ T cells sorted from blood, collected in a trial of the OX40 agonist ivuxolimab. This receptor was identified in an adult with an advanced solid tumor such as melanoma, head and neck, liver or kidney cancer. CDR3 bases: TGTGCCATCAGTCCGACAGGGGATGGCTACACCTTC. Protein product: CAISPTGDGYTF.